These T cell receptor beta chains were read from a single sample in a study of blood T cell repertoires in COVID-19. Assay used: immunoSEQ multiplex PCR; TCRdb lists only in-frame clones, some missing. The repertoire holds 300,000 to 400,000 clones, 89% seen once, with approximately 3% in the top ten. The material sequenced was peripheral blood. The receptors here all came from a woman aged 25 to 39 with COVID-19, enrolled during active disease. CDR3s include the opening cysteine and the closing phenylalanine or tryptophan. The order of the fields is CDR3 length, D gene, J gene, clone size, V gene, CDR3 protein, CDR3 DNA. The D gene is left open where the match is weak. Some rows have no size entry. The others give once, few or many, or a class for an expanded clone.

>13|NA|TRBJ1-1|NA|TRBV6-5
CAARGGWNTEAFF
TGTGCCGCCCGGGGAGGGTGGAACACTGAAGCTTTCTTT
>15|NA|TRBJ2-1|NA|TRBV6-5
CASSLRLIPRNEQFF
TGTGCCAGCAGTCTTCGACTAATACCCAGGAATGAGCAGTTCTTC
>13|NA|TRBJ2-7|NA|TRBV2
CASSRDTIYEQYF
TGTGCCAGCAGTCGAGACACGATCTACGAGCAGTACTTC
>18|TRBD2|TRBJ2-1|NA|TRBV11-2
CASSPRLAGGPWINEQFF
TGTGCCAGCAGCCCCAGACTAGCGGGGGGGCCATGGATCAATGAGCAGTTCTTC
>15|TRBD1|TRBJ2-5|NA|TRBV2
CASSSQGVRQETQYF
TGTGCCAGCAGTTCGCAGGGGGTAAGGCAGGAGACCCAGTACTTC
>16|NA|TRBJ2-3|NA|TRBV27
CASIAGANRNTDTQYF
TGTGCCAGCATAGCAGGGGCGAATCGAAACACAGATACGCAGTATTTT
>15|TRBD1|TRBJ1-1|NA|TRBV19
CASKGQGIMNTEAFF
TGTGCCAGTAAGGGACAGGGTATTATGAACACTGAAGCTTTCTTT
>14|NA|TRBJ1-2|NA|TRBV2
CASSLTGGDYGYTF
TGTGCCAGCAGCTTGACAGGTGGGGACTATGGCTACACCTTC
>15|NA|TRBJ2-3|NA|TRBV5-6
CASSGLYLGTDTQYF
TGTGCCAGCAGCGGTCTCTACCTGGGCACAGATACGCAGTATTTT
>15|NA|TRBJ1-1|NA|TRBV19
CASSSPGVEATEAFF
TGTGCCAGTAGTTCCCCTGGGGTGGAGGCCACTGAAGCTTTCTTT
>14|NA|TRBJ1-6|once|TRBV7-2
CASSLNWPNSPLHF
TGTGCCAGCAGCTTAAATTGGCCTAATTCACCCCTCCACTTT
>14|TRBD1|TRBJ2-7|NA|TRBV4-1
CASSQVHRGDEQYF
TGCGCCAGCAGCCAAGTTCACAGGGGAGACGAGCAGTACTTC
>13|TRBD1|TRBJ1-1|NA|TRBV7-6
CASSPEQGFEAFF
TGTGCCAGCAGTCCCGAACAGGGGTTTGAAGCTTTCTTT
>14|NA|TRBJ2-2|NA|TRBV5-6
CASSLAVNTGELFF
TGTGCCAGCAGCTTGGCGGTGAACACCGGGGAGCTGTTTTTT
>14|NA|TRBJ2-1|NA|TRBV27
CASSLGAGTNEQFF
TGTGCCAGCAGTTTAGGGGCCGGAACTAATGAGCAGTTCTTC
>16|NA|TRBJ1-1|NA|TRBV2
CASREQQGGGNTEAFF
TGTGCCAGCAGGGAACAACAGGGAGGGGGAAACACTGAAGCTTTCTTT
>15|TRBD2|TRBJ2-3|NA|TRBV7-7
CASSPLAGNADTQYF
TGTGCTAGCAGCCCACTAGCGGGAAACGCAGATACGCAGTATTTT